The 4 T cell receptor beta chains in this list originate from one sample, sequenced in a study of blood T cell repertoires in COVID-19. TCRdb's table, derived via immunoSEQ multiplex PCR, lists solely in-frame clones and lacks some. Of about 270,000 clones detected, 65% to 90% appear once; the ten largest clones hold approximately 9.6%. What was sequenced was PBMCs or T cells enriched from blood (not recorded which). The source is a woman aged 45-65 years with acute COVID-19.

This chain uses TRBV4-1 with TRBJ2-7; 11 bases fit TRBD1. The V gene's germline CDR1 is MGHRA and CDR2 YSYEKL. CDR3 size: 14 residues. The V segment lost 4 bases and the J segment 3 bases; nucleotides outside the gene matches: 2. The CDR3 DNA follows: TGCGCCAGCAGCCCGGGACAGGGGGGCTACGAGCAGTACTTC. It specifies CASSPGQGGYEQYF.

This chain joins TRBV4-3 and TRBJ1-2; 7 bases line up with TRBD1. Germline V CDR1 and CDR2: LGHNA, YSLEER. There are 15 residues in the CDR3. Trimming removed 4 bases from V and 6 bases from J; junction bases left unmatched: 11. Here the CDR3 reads CASSPQPDRRDGYTF. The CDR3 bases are TGCGCCAGCAGCCCCCAACCGGACAGGCGGGATGGCTACACCTTC.

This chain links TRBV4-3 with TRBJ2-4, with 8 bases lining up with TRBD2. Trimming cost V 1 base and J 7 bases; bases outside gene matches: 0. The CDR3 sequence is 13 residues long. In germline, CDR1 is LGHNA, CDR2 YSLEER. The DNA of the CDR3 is TGCGCCAGCAGCCAAGCGGGGGGGAACATTCAGTACTTC. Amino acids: CASSQAGGNIQYF.

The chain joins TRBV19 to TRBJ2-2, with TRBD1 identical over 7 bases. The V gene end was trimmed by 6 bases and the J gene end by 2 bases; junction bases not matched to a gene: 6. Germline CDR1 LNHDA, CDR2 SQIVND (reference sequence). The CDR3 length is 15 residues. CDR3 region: CASRVRGLNTGELFF. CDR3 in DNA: TGTGCCAGTAGAGTTAGGGGGCTAAACACCGGGGAGCTGTTTTTT.